Here is one TCR beta chain with its context. The antigen remains unidentified. This sample is drawn from a study of T cell responses to AZD1222 COVID-19 vaccine. General study findings and limits: Repertoires were sampled only after the peak T cell response.

V gave up 0 bases and J gave up 2 bases; unmatched junction bases: 4. Germline V lookup: CDR1 SGHNT, CDR2 YYREEE (reference sequence). The CDR3 is made up of 15 amino acids. Sequencing used immunoSEQ multiplex PCR; TCRdb keeps in-frame clones, though not all of them. The sample has about 150,000 clones, about 88% seen once; the top ten hold around 2.9%. The starting material was peripheral blood, obtained on day 0 of AZD1222 vaccination. The sequence derives from an adult in good health. J is TRBJ2-7 and V is TRBV5-4, with TRBD1 matching over 8 bases. CDR3 loop: CASSLGGTGPYEQYF. DNA of the CDR3: TGTGCCAGCAGCTTGGGCGGGACAGGCCCCTACGAGCAGTACTTC.